This TCR beta chain was sequenced during a study of response to subunit inactivated influenza vaccine. MiXCR, applied by TCRdb to the RT-PCR reads, yields one record per CDR3 protein. The sample comprises some 640,000 distinct CDR3 sequences, around 14% of which are singletons, and around 6.5% rests with the top ten. Germline CDR1 reads SGHTA; CDR2 reads FQGNSA. The CDR3 has 16 amino acids. J was trimmed by 5 bases and V by 5 bases; bases with no gene match: 10. This material consisted of PBMCs from blood, taken around two weeks before vaccination. This chain links TRBV7-2 with TRBJ2-1; 9 bases line up with TRBD2. The receptor was isolated from a man between 45 and 60 years old who received an inactivated influenza vaccine. The DNA for the CDR3 is TGTGCCAGCAGCCCAAGAGCTAGCGGGATTAACAATGAGCAGTTCTTC. Amino acid sequence: CASSPRASGINNEQFF. The full variable domain, in which reference TRBV7-2 and TRBJ2-1 provide the parts outside the CDR3, is GAGVSQSPSNKVTEKGKDVELRCDPISGHTALYWYRQSLGQGLEFLIYFQGNSAPDKSGLPSDRFSAERTGGSVSTLTIQRTQQEDSAVYLCASSPRASGINNEQFFGPGTRLTVL.